The text below deals with one TCR beta chain. As yet, its antigen is unknown. This CDR3 has 13 residues. Germline V gene sequence: CDR1 SGHRS, CDR2 YFSETQ. This sample stems from a study of cytomegalovirus exposure and HLA in healthy donors. General study results and limits: Segments of the TCR beta V type were, in most cases, productive about 87% or about 30% of the time in an earlier analysis.

Amplification used 60 Vbeta primers and 13 Jbeta primers. Assay: immunoSEQ multiplex PCR; the TCRdb copy retains only in-frame clones and omits some. The sample holds some 150,000 clones, 65% to 80% seen once. Sequencing was done on a sample of PBMCs. This TCR derives from a woman aged 30 to 39 in good health and CMV-seronegative. The chain employs TRBV5-1 and TRBJ2-3; a possible D gene is TRBD2 (5 bases). Written as DNA, the CDR3 is TGCGTCTCAGGAGCGGCTAGCACAGATACGCAGTATTTT. It encodes CVSGAASTDTQYF. The whole variable domain, filled in from reference TRBV5-1 and TRBJ2-3, reads KAGVTQTPRYLIKTRGQQVTLSCSPISGHRSVSWYQQTPGQGLQFLFEYFSETQRNKGNFPGRFSGRQFSNSRSEMNVSTLELGDSALYLCVSGAASTDTQYFGPGTRLTVL.